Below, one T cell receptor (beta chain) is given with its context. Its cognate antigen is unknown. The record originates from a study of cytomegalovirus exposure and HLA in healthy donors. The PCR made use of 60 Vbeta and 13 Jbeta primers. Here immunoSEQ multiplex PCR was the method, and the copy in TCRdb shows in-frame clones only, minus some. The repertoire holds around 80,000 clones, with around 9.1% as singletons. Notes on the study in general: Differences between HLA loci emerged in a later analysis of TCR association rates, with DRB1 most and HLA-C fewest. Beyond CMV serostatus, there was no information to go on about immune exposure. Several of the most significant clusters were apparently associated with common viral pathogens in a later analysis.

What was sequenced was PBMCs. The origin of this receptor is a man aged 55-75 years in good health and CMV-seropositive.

The CDR3 sequence is CAIAGQGGSGYEQYF. The DNA for the CDR3 is TGTGCCATCGCGGGGCAGGGAGGTAGCGGCTACGAGCAGTACTTC. The chain is built from TRBV7-9 and TRBJ2-7, with D possibly TRBD2 on 6 matching bases. Germline assignment: CDR1 SEHNR and CDR2 FQNEAQ (reference sequence). This CDR3 is built from 15 residues. Trimming removed 10 bases from V and 3 bases from J, with 22 bases in between.